Listed below are T cell receptor beta chains from one sample, sequenced in a study of human T cells and chemical hapten exposure. TCRdb called the RACE reads again in MiXCR, with one record for every CDR3 protein. The data show about 84,000 distinct CDR3 sequences, about 10% seen once. The material was whole blood, obtained in connection with sensitization to the hapten diphenylcyclopropenone (DPC). The source of these receptors is a woman aged 45-65 years with alopecia areata. Some clones in this sample may be carry-over from other donors' samples. Each CDR3 is given with its conserved first and last residue. A D gene is named only where the DNA matches it firmly. Clone size is given for some rows only: seen once, a few or many times, or a class if the clone is expanded.

V: TRBV20-1; D: TRBD2; size: many; J: TRBJ2-1; CDR3: CSARGSGRAWGEQFF; DNA: TGCAGTGCTCGAGGTAGCGGGAGGGCCTGGGGTGAGCAGTTCTTC
V: TRBV20-1; D: TRBD2; size: many; J: TRBJ2-7; CDR3: CSALAGGAYEQYF; DNA: TGCAGTGCTCTAGCGGGAGGTGCCTACGAGCAGTACTTC
V: TRBV3-1; D: -; size: few; J: TRBJ2-7; CDR3: CASSQDQREQYF; DNA: TGTGCCAGCAGCCAAGATCAGCGCGAGCAGTACTTC
V: TRBV5-6; D: -; size: -; J: TRBJ2-7; CDR3: CASSFPGAYEQYF; DNA: TGTGCCAGCAGCTTCCCCGGGGCCTACGAGCAGTACTTC
V: TRBV2; D: TRBD1; size: many; J: TRBJ1-1; CDR3: CASRRTGMNTEAFF; DNA: TGTGCCAGCAGACGGACAGGGATGAACACTGAAGCTTTCTTT
V: TRBV29-1; D: TRBD2; size: many; J: TRBJ2-1; CDR3: CSVVEVAGAYYNEQFF; DNA: TGCAGCGTTGTAGAGGTAGCGGGAGCCTATTACAATGAGCAGTTCTTC
V: TRBV5-1; D: -; size: -; J: TRBJ2-7; CDR3: CASSLSNGIGNEQYF; DNA: TGCGCCAGCAGCTTATCTAACGGAATAGGGAACGAGCAGTACTTC
V: TRBV28; D: -; size: many; J: TRBJ2-4; CDR3: CASSRGTELAKNIQYF; DNA: TGTGCCAGCAGCCGGGGGACAGAGCTAGCCAAAAACATTCAGTACTTC
V: TRBV4-1; D: TRBD2; size: -; J: TRBJ2-3; CDR3: CASRALLAGSRDTQYF; DNA: TGCGCCAGTAGGGCCCTACTAGCGGGAAGTCGTGATACGCAGTATTTT
V: TRBV5-1; D: -; size: few; J: TRBJ2-1; CDR3: CASSLAGDNEQFF; DNA: TGCGCCAGCAGCTTGGCAGGGGACAATGAGCAGTTCTTC
V: TRBV5-1; D: TRBD1; size: -; J: TRBJ1-1; CDR3: CASSWNRGKNTEAFF; DNA: TGCGCCAGCAGCTGGAACAGGGGGAAGAACACTGAAGCTTTCTTT
V: TRBV6-2/TRBV6-3; D: -; size: few; J: TRBJ1-2; CDR3: CASTAAGERYGYTF; DNA: TGTGCCAGCACCGCGGCGGGGGAGCGCTATGGCTACACCTTC
V: TRBV5-1; D: TRBD1; size: -; J: TRBJ1-6; CDR3: CASSLSRQGAGSPLHF; DNA: TGCGCCAGCAGCTTGTCGAGACAGGGGGCAGGTTCACCCCTCCACTTT
V: TRBV29-1; D: -; size: many; J: TRBJ2-5; CDR3: CSVGDIHQETQYF; DNA: TGCAGCGTTGGGGACATCCACCAAGAGACCCAGTACTTC
V: TRBV7-2; D: -; size: many; J: TRBJ2-1; CDR3: CASSLGGSTEQFF; DNA: TGTGCCAGCAGCTTAGGGGGTAGCACTGAGCAGTTCTTC
V: TRBV6-6; D: -; size: many; J: TRBJ2-5; CDR3: CASSWSQETQYF; DNA: TGTGCCAGCAGCTGGAGCCAAGAGACCCAGTACTTC
V: TRBV5-6; D: TRBD1; size: -; J: TRBJ2-1; CDR3: CASRVSGTGISYNEQFF; DNA: TGTGCCAGCAGGGTATCCGGGACAGGCATCTCCTACAATGAGCAGTTCTTC
V: TRBV6-5; D: -; size: -; J: TRBJ1-6; CDR3: CASSSTGVYNSPLHF; DNA: TGTGCCAGCAGTTCGACCGGAGTTTATAATTCACCCCTCCACTTT
V: TRBV7-6; D: TRBD2; size: many; J: TRBJ2-7; CDR3: CASSLHPTWGTSANYEQYF; DNA: TGTGCCAGCAGCTTACACCCTACTTGGGGGACTAGCGCGAACTACGAGCAGTACTTC
V: TRBV3-1; D: -; size: few; J: TRBJ2-1; CDR3: CASSQVSGSHFRSSYNEQFF; DNA: TGTGCCAGCAGCCAAGTGAGCGGTAGTCATTTCCGAAGCTCCTACAATGAGCAGTTCTTC
V: TRBV7-2; D: TRBD1; size: -; J: TRBJ2-5; CDR3: CASSGDRVETQYF; DNA: TGTGCCAGCAGCGGGGACAGGGTTGAGACCCAGTACTTC
V: TRBV11-2; D: -; size: many; J: TRBJ1-3; CDR3: CASSKAGLSGNTIYF; DNA: TGTGCCAGCTCCAAGGCGGGCCTCTCTGGAAACACCATATATTTT
V: TRBV20-1; D: TRBD1; size: -; J: TRBJ1-1; CDR3: CSARDRTGGKTEAFF; DNA: TGCAGTGCTAGAGATCGAACAGGGGGGAAAACTGAAGCTTTCTTT
V: TRBV27; D: -; size: -; J: TRBJ1-1; CDR3: CASSLYLGNTEAFF; DNA: TGTGCCAGCAGTTTATACTTGGGGAACACTGAAGCTTTCTTT
V: TRBV30; D: -; size: many; J: TRBJ1-5; CDR3: CAWTGQYNQPQHF; DNA: TGTGCCTGGACCGGACAGTACAATCAGCCCCAGCATTTT
V: TRBV27; D: -; size: -; J: TRBJ2-5; CDR3: CDSSRTLQETQYF; DNA: TGTGACAGCAGTCGGACTTTACAAGAGACCCAGTACTTC
V: TRBV6-2/TRBV6-3; D: -; size: few; J: TRBJ2-5; CDR3: CASSYEGKSPAIETQYF; DNA: TGTGCCAGCAGTTACGAGGGAAAGTCCCCCGCAATCGAGACCCAGTACTTC
V: TRBV24-1; D: TRBD1; size: -; J: TRBJ2-1; CDR3: CATSESGTANYNEQFF; DNA: TGTGCCACCAGTGAGTCCGGGACAGCTAATTACAATGAGCAGTTCTTC
V: TRBV30; D: TRBD1; size: many; J: TRBJ2-3; CDR3: CAWSAGQGRLTQYF; DNA: TGTGCCTGGAGTGCGGGACAGGGCCGTCTAACGCAGTATTTT
V: TRBV20-1; D: -; size: many; J: TRBJ2-7; CDR3: CSVLGPSLYEQYF; DNA: TGCAGTGTTCTAGGCCCTAGCTTGTACGAGCAGTACTTC
V: TRBV28; D: -; size: many; J: TRBJ2-3; CDR3: CASSRTYTDTQYF; DNA: TGTGCCAGCAGCCGAACGTACACAGATACGCAGTATTTT
V: TRBV6-5; D: -; size: few; J: TRBJ1-1; CDR3: CASSYASSNTEAFF; DNA: TGTGCCAGCAGTTACGCCTCATCGAACACTGAAGCTTTCTTT
V: TRBV30; D: -; size: many; J: TRBJ2-7; CDR3: CAWSSTVPHSYEQYF; DNA: TGTGCCTGGAGTTCGACAGTGCCCCACTCCTACGAGCAGTACTTC
V: TRBV20-1; D: TRBD1; size: few; J: TRBJ2-2; CDR3: CSAREGTVGTGELFF; DNA: TGCAGTGCTAGAGAGGGGACAGTGGGCACCGGGGAGCTGTTTTTT
V: TRBV5-6; D: -; size: -; J: TRBJ2-1; CDR3: CASSLDSRPDNEQFF; DNA: TGTGCCAGCAGCTTGGACTCCAGACCGGACAATGAGCAGTTCTTC
V: TRBV29-1; D: TRBD1; size: many; J: TRBJ2-1; CDR3: CSARRDRSYNEQFF; DNA: TGCAGCGCCCGCCGGGACAGGAGCTACAATGAGCAGTTCTTC
V: TRBV7-2; D: -; size: few; J: TRBJ2-7; CDR3: CASSPSHEQYF; DNA: TGTGCCAGCAGCCCTTCCCACGAGCAGTACTTC
V: TRBV14; D: -; size: many; J: TRBJ2-3; CDR3: CASSQGDLPRTDTQYF; DNA: TGTGCCAGCAGTCAAGGGGACCTTCCGAGGACAGATACGCAGTATTTT
V: TRBV7-6; D: -; size: few; J: TRBJ2-7; CDR3: CASSHRLGALRYEQYF; DNA: TGTGCCAGCAGTCATCGTCTTGGGGCGCTTCGGTACGAGCAGTACTTC
V: TRBV28; D: TRBD1; size: many; J: TRBJ1-5; CDR3: CASSLTGSNQPQHF; DNA: TGTGCCAGCAGTTTGACAGGGAGCAATCAGCCCCAGCATTTT
V: TRBV7-9; D: TRBD2; size: -; J: TRBJ2-1; CDR3: CASSRLSGGPHEQFF; DNA: TGTGCCAGCAGCCGGCTGTCGGGAGGGCCCCATGAGCAGTTCTTC
V: TRBV29-1; D: -; size: many; J: TRBJ2-2; CDR3: CSVKSTGELFF; DNA: TGCAGCGTGAAGAGCACCGGGGAGCTGTTTTTT
V: TRBV6-5; D: -; size: many; J: TRBJ1-1; CDR3: CASSYRGGNTEAFF; DNA: TGTGCCAGCAGTTACCGGGGGGGGAACACTGAAGCTTTCTTT
V: TRBV2; D: TRBD2; size: -; J: TRBJ2-7; CDR3: CARTEVGQRTSGSPQMYF; DNA: TGTGCCCGTACTGAAGTGGGACAGCGGACTAGCGGGAGCCCGCAGATGTACTTC